This passage covers 32 T cell receptor beta chains from one sample sequenced in a study of T cells after posttransplantation cyclophosphamide. Profiling relied on immunoSEQ multiplex PCR, and the TCRdb table lists in-frame clones only, not all of them. Observed in the sample are approximately 24,000 clones, none of them singletons. The sequenced sample was PBMCs. These receptors all come from a woman aged 55-75 years in good health, CMV-negative, and a related stem cell transplant donor.

At least ten counts were recorded for this clone. The chain is built from TRBV19 and TRBJ2-6; tentatively, D is TRBD2 (5 bases). V shed 0 bases and J shed 0 bases, with 15 bases lying between them. Germline V gene data show CDR1 as LNHDA and CDR2 as SQIVND (reference sequence). The CDR3 sequence is 19 residues long. CDR3 sequence reads: CASSIESFRGRSGANVLTF. The CDR3 DNA follows: TGTGCCAGTAGTATAGAATCTTTCCGGGGTCGCTCTGGGGCCAACGTCCTGACTTTC.

This clone was seen at least ten times. J is TRBJ2-4 and V is TRBV18; maybe TRBD2 (5 bases). From germline, CDR1 is KGHSH and CDR2 LQKENI. CDR3 size: 14 residues. V was shortened by 0 bases and J by 8 bases, with 11 bases between the two germline ends. The CDR3 bases are TGTGCCAGCTCACCACCGGAGGCCCCAGACATTCAGTACTTC. Protein sequence: CASSPPEAPDIQYF.

This clone showed up many times. The chain carries TRBV28 and TRBJ2-1, with 8 bases that match TRBD2. The CDR3 runs 17 residues. Trimming removed 6 bases from V and 4 bases from J; junction bases left unmatched: 14. Germline lookup yields CDR1 MDHEN and CDR2 SYDVKM. CDR3 coding DNA: TGTGCCAGCAGGTTGGAAAGCGGGGGAGGGAGGTACAATGAGCAGTTCTTC. This sequence encodes CASRLESGGGRYNEQFF.

The chain links TRBV5-6 to TRBJ2-7; TRBD1 aligns across 11 bases. CDR3 size: 15 residues. Germline loops: CDR1 SGHDT, CDR2 YYEEEE. The V gene end was trimmed by 5 bases and the J gene end by 6 bases; junction bases not matched to a gene: 10. The CDR3 region is CASSFGQGASGEQYV. In DNA form, the CDR3 reads TGTGCCAGCAGTTTTGGACAGGGGGCGTCTGGCGAGCAGTACGTC.

Many counts were recorded for this clone. This sequence joins TRBV19 and TRBJ2-3, with D perhaps matching TRBD2 (7 bases). The CDR3 runs to 13 residues. Germline CDR1 LNHDA, CDR2 SQIVND (reference sequence). V was cut by 5 bases and J by 5 bases, with 11 bases left in between. CDR3 bases: TGTGCCAGTAGTTCGAGGGGGGGAGATACGCAGTATTTT. Translation: CASSSRGGDTQYF.

There are a few counts of this clone. V and J are TRBV28 and TRBJ1-5; 7 bases match TRBD1. This CDR3 spans 14 amino acids. Looked up from germline, CDR1 is MDHEN and CDR2 is SYDVKM. J lost 6 bases, V lost 5 bases, and 7 bases had no gene match. The CDR3 loop is CASSLTGRPQPQHF. The DNA for the CDR3 is TGTGCCAGCAGTCTGACAGGGCGGCCTCAGCCCCAGCATTTT. Looking up the rest from reference TRBV28 and TRBJ1-5 gives the full variable domain: DVKVTQSSRYLVKRTGEKVFLECVQDMDHENMFWYRQDPGLGLRLIYFSYDVKMKEKGDIPEGYSVSREKKERFSLILESASTNQTSMYLCASSLTGRPQPQHFGDGTRLSIL.

At least ten counts were recorded for this clone. The rearrangement joins TRBV7-9 to TRBJ2-1; 9 nucleotides agree with TRBD2. The V and J ends lost 0 bases and 8 bases, in that order; junction bases with no gene match: 5. CDR1 and CDR2 (germline): SEHNR, FQNEAQ (reference sequence). This CDR3 is built from 15 residues. Here the CDR3 reads CASSLAGGGADEQFF. The CDR3, as DNA: TGTGCCAGCAGCTTAGCGGGCGGGGGGGCAGATGAGCAGTTCTTC.

This clone was observed at least ten times. The V gene is TRBV19, the J gene TRBJ1-5; 8 positions match TRBD1. V gave up 5 bases and J gave up 6 bases; unmatched junction bases: 3. The CDR3 is 13 residues long. Germline assignment: CDR1 LNHDA and CDR2 SQIVND (reference sequence). CDR3 nucleotide sequence: TGTGCCAGTAGTCAACAGGGGGGTCAGCCCCAGCATTTT. Amino acids: CASSQQGGQPQHF.

This clone was recorded at least ten times. This chain uses TRBV5-4 with TRBJ1-1; weak D call: TRBD1 (6 bases). Deletions cut 0 bases from V and 5 bases from J, with 20 bases between. CDR3 size: 17 residues. Germline lookup yields CDR1 SGHNT and CDR2 YYREEE (reference sequence). The CDR3 spells CASSLGGGAGLGTEAFF. In DNA form, the CDR3 reads TGTGCCAGCAGCTTGGGTGGGGGCGCCGGCTTGGGGACTGAAGCTTTCTTT.

This clone was observed at least ten times. The genes are TRBV2 and TRBJ1-6; TRBD1 is a possible D gene (6 bases). V gave up 6 bases and J gave up 5 bases, with 14 bases separating them. The CDR3 length is 15 residues. Per the germline V gene, CDR1 is SNHLY and CDR2 is FYNNEI. The CDR3 loop reads CASRNLGANNSPLHF. CDR3 in DNA: TGTGCCAGCAGGAACTTGGGGGCCAATAATTCACCCCTCCACTTT.

This clone was seen many times. V is TRBV6-1 and J is TRBJ1-2, with TRBD1 matching 10 bases. CDR1 is MNHNS and CDR2 is SASEGT in the germline V gene. The CDR3 spans 13 residues. The junction had 0 bases not matched to a gene; V was cut back by 3 bases and J by 5 bases. The CDR3 DNA sequence: TGTGCCAGCAGTGAGGACAGGGGGTATGGCTACACCTTC. Its protein is CASSEDRGYGYTF.

A few counts support this clone. The gene calls are TRBV28 and TRBJ2-3; D may be TRBD2 (6 bases). Germline CDR1 is MDHEN and CDR2 is SYDVKM. The V end was cut by 10 bases, the J end by 5 bases, with 13 bases between. This CDR3 spans 12 amino acids. The CDR3 nucleotides are TGTGCCACGGGCGGGACCGTAGATACGCAGTATTTT. It encodes CATGGTVDTQYF.

This clone was counted at least ten times. The chain recombines TRBV4-1 with TRBJ2-2; 7 bases map to TRBD2. Unmatched junction bases numbered 10, after V lost 1 base and J lost 5 bases. This CDR3 contains 17 residues. Germline CDR1 and CDR2: MGHRA and YSYEKL. The CDR3 spells CASSQVGVGAGTGELFF. The CDR3 DNA reads as TGCGCCAGCAGCCAAGTCGGGGTGGGAGCGGGAACCGGGGAGCTGTTTTTT.

In this sample, this clone turned up many times. The V gene is TRBV11-3, the J gene TRBJ2-2; TRBD1 matches at 8 bases. Germline CDR1 SGHNT, CDR2 YENEEA. The CDR3 covers 14 residues. Trimming removed 8 bases from V and 3 bases from J; junction bases left unmatched: 5. The CDR3 DNA is TGTGCCAGCGGACAGGGACAGCACACCGGGGAGCTGTTTTTT. Amino acids: CASGQGQHTGELFF.

The table lists this clone with many counts. This chain links TRBV7-3 with TRBJ2-2; D is possibly TRBD1 (5 bases). The germline V gene encodes CDR1 SGHTA and CDR2 FQGTGA. The CDR3 covers 12 residues. Trimming stripped 8 bases from V and 6 bases from J, with 10 bases between. CDR3 nucleotide sequence: TGTGCCAGCGGGGCGGCTCCCGGGGAGCTGTTTTTT. Protein product: CASGAAPGELFF.

Ten or more counts support this clone. V is TRBV2 and J is TRBJ2-7; 14 bases agree with TRBD2. CDR3 length: 19 amino acids. V was pared by 2 bases and J by 6 bases, with 15 bases of the junction left unmatched. Germline values: CDR1 SNHLY, CDR2 FYNNEI. The CDR3 nucleotides are TGTGCCAGCAGTGAAAGGCGGACAGGGGGGACTAGCGGGAGCGGCGAGCAGTACTTC. It specifies CASSERRTGGTSGSGEQYF.

This clone was seen many times. The V and J genes are TRBV19 and TRBJ2-2; perhaps TRBD1 as D (6 bases). V lost 5 bases and J 6 bases, leaving 16 bases between the germline ends. This CDR3 contains 15 residues. CDR1 LNHDA and CDR2 SQIVND come from the germline V gene (reference sequence). The CDR3 loop reads CASSATQGVSGELFF. Written as DNA, the CDR3 is TGTGCCAGTAGTGCCACACAGGGAGTCTCCGGGGAGCTGTTTTTT.

This clone was seen many times. The J gene is TRBJ2-7, the V gene TRBV7-9, with 7 bases fitting TRBD2. CDR3 length: 16 residues. V was clipped by 6 bases and J by 2 bases; unmatched bases: 13. CDR1 is SEHNR, CDR2 FQNEAQ, per germline (reference sequence). The CDR3 coding sequence is TGTGCCAGCAGACCAGTCCCAGGGAGGGGAACCTACGAGCAGTACTTC. It translates to CASRPVPGRGTYEQYF.

There are many counts of this clone. The J gene is TRBJ2-3, the V gene TRBV6-1; unclear D gene. CDR3 length: 11 amino acids. Trimming stripped 8 bases from V and 2 bases from J, with 5 bases between. Per the germline V gene, CDR1 is MNHNS and CDR2 is SASEGT. The CDR3: CASDFTDTQYF. The CDR3 DNA sequence: TGTGCCAGCGACTTCACAGATACGCAGTATTTT.

Many counts were recorded for this clone. The chain carries TRBV29-1 and TRBJ1-1; weak D call: TRBD1 (5 bases). Germline CDR1 SQVTM, CDR2 ANQGSEA. Trimming removed 7 bases from V and 4 bases from J, with 13 bases in between. The CDR3 is 12 residues long. CDR3 protein: CSGGYGGTEAFF. CDR3 nucleotide sequence: TGCAGCGGGGGGTACGGGGGCACTGAAGCTTTCTTT.

This clone was seen at least ten times. This rearrangement joins TRBV7-8 to TRBJ1-1, with D possibly being TRBD1 (5 bases). The germline gives CDR1 SGHVS, CDR2 FQNEAQ. The CDR3 totals 15 residues. Trimming took 5 bases from V and 0 from J, leaving 13 bases between them. CDR3 bases: TGTGCCAGCAGCACGGGACTGGTAATGAACACTGAAGCTTTCTTT. Its translation is CASSTGLVMNTEAFF.

Ten or more counts support this clone. The chain employs TRBV2 and TRBJ2-7, with 11 bases matching TRBD2. Germline V gives CDR1 SNHLY, CDR2 FYNNEI. After removal of 6 bases from V and 2 bases from J, the junction contained 9 bases not matched to a gene. This CDR3 contains 16 residues. The DNA for the CDR3 is TGTGCCAGCAGAGGGGTGACTAGCGGGACCCCCTACGAGCAGTACTTC. Translating it yields CASRGVTSGTPYEQYF.

This clone came up many times. The chain carries TRBV29-1 and TRBJ1-5; D is possibly TRBD1 (6 bases). Germline V gene sequence: CDR1 SQVTM, CDR2 ANQGSEA. Trimming shortened V by 4 bases and J by 9 bases, and 13 bases separated the two germline ends. CDR3 length: 12 amino acids. CDR3 bases: TGCAGCGTTGGAACAGGGACCGGGCCCCAGCATTTT. Translation: CSVGTGTGPQHF.

This clone was observed at least ten times. V and J are TRBV4-2 and TRBJ1-4; 7 bases line up with TRBD1. After removal of 0 bases from V and 7 bases from J, the junction contained 2 bases not matched to a gene. Germline V gene data show CDR1 as LGHNA and CDR2 as YNFKEQ. The CDR3 contains 14 residues. The CDR3: CASSQDHRGEKLFF. The CDR3 DNA is TGTGCCAGCAGCCAAGATCACAGGGGTGAAAAACTGTTTTTT.

This clone was counted at least ten times. J is TRBJ1-1 and V is TRBV28; TRBD1 is a possible D gene (6 bases). This CDR3 is built from 15 residues. V was trimmed by 6 bases and J by 2 bases, leaving 16 bases between them. The germline V gene has CDR1 MDHEN and CDR2 SYDVKM. This chain's CDR3 is CASRPGEGPNTEAFF. CDR3 DNA: TGTGCCAGCAGGCCAGGGGAGGGCCCCAACACTGAAGCTTTCTTT.

This clone was seen at least ten times. The CDR3 DNA follows: TGTGCCAGCAGTGACTCCGGGACAGGGATTTCACCCCTCCACTTT. Its translation is CASSDSGTGISPLHF. V and J are TRBV6-4 and TRBJ1-6, with 9 nucleotides matching TRBD1. Germline V lookup: CDR1 MRHNA, CDR2 SNTAGT. V gave up 0 bases and J gave up 9 bases; unmatched junction bases: 3. The CDR3 length is 15 residues.

Many counts were recorded for this clone. CDR3 DNA sequence: TGTGCCATCAGTGAGCTACAGGGGGTTTATGGCTACACCTTC. Translated: CAISELQGVYGYTF. This chain connects TRBV10-3 to TRBJ1-2; TRBD1 agrees at 8 bases. After removal of 2 bases from V and 5 bases from J, the junction contained 4 bases not matched to a gene. The CDR3 covers 14 residues. Germline CDR1 reads ENHRY; CDR2 reads SYGVKD.

This clone came up many times. The CDR3 spells CASSLEQSYEQYF. As DNA, the CDR3 is TGTGCCAGCAGCTTGGAACAGTCCTACGAGCAGTACTTC. The chain links TRBV5-5 to TRBJ2-7; D gene ambiguous. Germline loops: CDR1 SGHKS, CDR2 YYEKEE (reference sequence). V dropped 0 bases and J dropped 1 base, with 5 bases sitting between them. The CDR3 covers 13 residues.

This clone was counted between two and nine times. V and J are TRBV29-1 and TRBJ2-7; a possible D gene is TRBD1 (5 bases). CDR1 and CDR2 (germline): SQVTM, ANQGSEA. V was cut by 2 bases and J by 6 bases, with 8 bases left in between. This CDR3 is 11 amino acids long. CDR3 in amino acids: CSVESGAEQYF. The DNA of the CDR3 is TGCAGCGTTGAAAGTGGGGCCGAGCAGTACTTC.

This chain joins TRBV18 and TRBJ2-1, with 11 bases matching TRBD2. V trimming: 4 bases; J trimming: 4 bases; junction bases outside the gene matches: 6. This CDR3 comprises 16 residues. CDR1 and CDR2 (germline): KGHSH, LQKENI. CDR3 amino acids: CASSRSGTSGYNEQFF. The CDR3 DNA is TGTGCCAGCTCACGATCCGGGACTAGCGGATACAATGAGCAGTTCTTC.

This clone was detected many times. The chain employs TRBV28 and TRBJ2-4; TRBD2 might be the D (6 bases). Trimming cost V 7 bases and J 0 bases, with 13 bases left between them. Germline V gene sequence: CDR1 MDHEN, CDR2 SYDVKM. This CDR3 spans 15 amino acids. The CDR3 here is CASMFGGLAKNIQYF. The CDR3, as DNA: TGTGCCAGCATGTTTGGGGGGTTAGCCAAAAACATTCAGTACTTC.

This clone was detected ten times or more. This sequence joins TRBV2 and TRBJ2-3; TRBD2 might be the D (6 bases). The CDR3 extends over 14 amino acids. The germline V gene has CDR1 SNHLY and CDR2 FYNNEI. Between the trimmed V and J ends, which lost 6 bases and 2 bases, there was a span of 12 bases. CDR3 amino acids: CASRQTRNTDTQYF. DNA of the CDR3: TGTGCCAGCAGGCAGACTAGGAACACAGATACGCAGTATTTT.